These T cell receptor beta chains were read from a single sample in a study of T cells after posttransplantation cyclophosphamide. Sequenced by immunoSEQ multiplex PCR; TCRdb stores in-frame clones only, minus some. The table has approximately 4,200 clones, roughly three quarters seen once. The source was PBMCs, collected after an allogeneic stem cell transplant with post-transplant cyclophosphamide. The receptors were sampled from a female patient aged 50 to 65 who received an allogeneic stem cell transplant from a related donor, was CMV-positive, and had no GVHD. The T cells may come from the graft donor. CDR3s include the opening cysteine and the closing phenylalanine or tryptophan. Each record gives: D gene, J gene, clone size, V gene, CDR3 protein, CDR3 DNA. A D gene is named only where the DNA matches it firmly. The listing skips clone size in some rows; elsewhere it reads once, few, many or a size class.

d_call: TRBD1; j_call: TRBJ2-3; clone_size: NA; v_call: TRBV5-1; cdr3_aa: CASNFGTGGWTDTQYF; cdr3_nt: TGCGCCAGCAATTTCGGGACAGGGGGCTGGACAGATACGCAGTATTTT
d_call: NA; j_call: TRBJ2-1; clone_size: once; v_call: TRBV1; cdr3_aa: CTSSQVPSGRRNEQFF; cdr3_nt: TGCACCAGCAGCCAAGTACCTAGCGGGCGTCGCAATGAGCAGTTCTTC
d_call: NA; j_call: TRBJ2-6; clone_size: NA; v_call: TRBV7-9; cdr3_aa: CASSLGGAGGANVLTF; cdr3_nt: TGTGCCAGCAGCTTAGGGGGAGCAGGTGGGGCCAACGTCCTGACTTTC
d_call: NA; j_call: TRBJ2-7; clone_size: NA; v_call: TRBV20-1; cdr3_aa: CSVGGPGEQYF; cdr3_nt: TGCAGTGTTGGAGGACCAGGCGAGCAGTACTTC
d_call: TRBD2; j_call: TRBJ2-3; clone_size: NA; v_call: TRBV7-9; cdr3_aa: CASSSTSGGAADTQYF; cdr3_nt: TGTGCCAGCAGCTCTACTAGCGGGGGGGCTGCAGATACGCAGTATTTT
d_call: NA; j_call: TRBJ2-5; clone_size: NA; v_call: TRBV11-2; cdr3_aa: CASTPLGGRETQYF; cdr3_nt: TGTGCCAGCACACCACTGGGGGGTCGGGAGACCCAGTACTTC
d_call: NA; j_call: TRBJ2-5; clone_size: NA; v_call: TRBV19; cdr3_aa: CASSPTGPQETQYF; cdr3_nt: TGTGCCAGTAGCCCGACAGGACCCCAAGAGACCCAGTACTTC
d_call: NA; j_call: TRBJ2-5; clone_size: NA; v_call: TRBV14; cdr3_aa: CASSKVDFQYF; cdr3_nt: TGTGCCAGCAGCAAGGTGGACTTTCAGTACTTC
d_call: TRBD1; j_call: TRBJ2-5; clone_size: few; v_call: TRBV6-9; cdr3_aa: CASSYTQGARETQYF; cdr3_nt: TGTGCCAGCAGTTACACACAGGGGGCTCGGGAGACCCAGTACTTC
d_call: TRBD1; j_call: TRBJ2-7; clone_size: few; v_call: TRBV7-6; cdr3_aa: CASSLGQGVYEQYF; cdr3_nt: TGTGCCAGCAGCTTGGGGCAGGGGGTGTACGAGCAGTACTTC
d_call: NA; j_call: TRBJ2-1; clone_size: NA; v_call: TRBV6-4; cdr3_aa: CASSDSGLAGASPLNEQFF; cdr3_nt: TGTGCCAGCAGTGACTCGGGGCTGGCGGGGGCCTCCCCCCTCAATGAGCAGTTCTTC
d_call: NA; j_call: TRBJ2-1; clone_size: NA; v_call: TRBV5-1; cdr3_aa: CASSLEEAEQFF; cdr3_nt: TGCGCCAGCAGCTTGGAGGAGGCTGAGCAGTTCTTC
d_call: NA; j_call: TRBJ1-2; clone_size: few; v_call: TRBV2; cdr3_aa: CASSDGGEYYGYTF; cdr3_nt: TGTGCCAGCAGTGACGGGGGAGAATACTATGGCTACACCTTC
d_call: NA; j_call: TRBJ2-2; clone_size: NA; v_call: TRBV5-1; cdr3_aa: CASSLGRSTGELFF; cdr3_nt: TGCGCCAGCAGCCTGGGCAGGTCCACCGGGGAGCTGTTTTTT
d_call: NA; j_call: TRBJ2-7; clone_size: NA; v_call: TRBV10-3; cdr3_aa: CAIQGLPGDEQYF; cdr3_nt: TGTGCCATCCAAGGACTCCCAGGGGACGAGCAGTACTTC
d_call: NA; j_call: TRBJ2-7; clone_size: NA; v_call: TRBV7-9; cdr3_aa: CASSLSGQSYEQYF; cdr3_nt: TGTGCCAGCAGCTTATCAGGACAGTCCTACGAGCAGTACTTC
d_call: NA; j_call: TRBJ2-7; clone_size: few; v_call: TRBV21-1; cdr3_aa: CAIAVGEQYF; cdr3_nt: TGTGCCATAGCCGTCGGCGAGCAGTACTTC
d_call: TRBD1; j_call: TRBJ1-2; clone_size: NA; v_call: TRBV5-6; cdr3_aa: CASSVRIGTGNGYTF; cdr3_nt: TGTGCCAGCAGCGTACGAATCGGGACAGGGAACGGCTACACCTTC
d_call: NA; j_call: TRBJ1-5; clone_size: NA; v_call: TRBV5-1; cdr3_aa: CASSQGSEGQPQHF; cdr3_nt: TGCGCCAGCAGTCAGGGGTCTGAGGGACAGCCCCAGCATTTT
d_call: TRBD1; j_call: TRBJ1-2; clone_size: NA; v_call: TRBV18; cdr3_aa: CASSPTTPGGDYGYTF; cdr3_nt: TGTGCCAGCTCACCAACGACCCCAGGGGGTGACTATGGCTACACCTTC
d_call: NA; j_call: TRBJ1-2; clone_size: NA; v_call: TRBV6-5; cdr3_aa: CASSYSTELANYGYTF; cdr3_nt: TGTGCCAGCAGTTACTCGACGGAACTAGCTAACTATGGCTACACCTTC
d_call: TRBD2; j_call: TRBJ2-1; clone_size: NA; v_call: TRBV18; cdr3_aa: CASSSLPGTSGRIYNEQFF; cdr3_nt: TGTGCCAGCTCATCACTGCCCGGGACTAGCGGGAGGATTTACAATGAGCAGTTCTTC
d_call: TRBD1; j_call: TRBJ2-2; clone_size: NA; v_call: TRBV19; cdr3_aa: CASSTKGQLTGELFF; cdr3_nt: TGTGCCAGTAGTACGAAGGGACAGCTCACCGGGGAGCTGTTTTTT
d_call: NA; j_call: TRBJ2-2; clone_size: few; v_call: TRBV6-1; cdr3_aa: CASSLGQAGTGELFF; cdr3_nt: TGTGCCAGCAGCCTCGGACAAGCGGGCACCGGGGAGCTGTTTTTT
d_call: NA; j_call: TRBJ2-1; clone_size: few; v_call: TRBV7-2; cdr3_aa: CASSLEPSYEQFF; cdr3_nt: TGTGCCAGCAGCTTAGAACCTAGCTATGAGCAGTTCTTC
d_call: TRBD2; j_call: TRBJ2-7; clone_size: NA; v_call: TRBV6-1; cdr3_aa: CASSPLAGGSYEQYF; cdr3_nt: TGTGCCAGCAGCCCACTAGCGGGGGGCTCCTACGAGCAGTACTTC
d_call: TRBD2; j_call: TRBJ2-5; clone_size: NA; v_call: TRBV5-1; cdr3_aa: CASSSGTSGPKETQYF; cdr3_nt: TGCGCCAGCAGCTCTGGGACTAGCGGACCTAAAGAGACCCAGTACTTC
d_call: NA; j_call: TRBJ1-1; clone_size: NA; v_call: TRBV10-1; cdr3_aa: CASSRSRGTEAFF; cdr3_nt: TGCGCCAGCAGCCGGAGCCGAGGCACTGAAGCTTTCTTT
d_call: TRBD1; j_call: TRBJ2-7; clone_size: NA; v_call: TRBV30; cdr3_aa: CAWSPVGQGAYEQYF; cdr3_nt: TGTGCCTGGAGCCCCGTAGGACAGGGGGCATACGAGCAGTACTTC
d_call: NA; j_call: TRBJ1-5; clone_size: NA; v_call: TRBV19; cdr3_aa: CASTPGGVSNQPQHF; cdr3_nt: TGTGCCAGTACCCCAGGAGGGGTTAGCAATCAGCCCCAGCATTTT
d_call: NA; j_call: TRBJ2-1; clone_size: NA; v_call: TRBV6-1; cdr3_aa: CASSSGLNNEQFF; cdr3_nt: TGTGCCAGCAGCTCCGGACTTAACAATGAGCAGTTCTTC
d_call: NA; j_call: TRBJ1-4; clone_size: NA; v_call: TRBV5-1; cdr3_aa: CASSLANLDEKLFF; cdr3_nt: TGCGCCAGCAGCTTAGCAAATTTGGATGAAAAACTGTTTTTT
d_call: TRBD1; j_call: TRBJ1-1; clone_size: once; v_call: TRBV6-6; cdr3_aa: CASSSREGGIRTEAFF; cdr3_nt: TGTGCCAGCAGTTCTCGGGAAGGGGGCATTCGAACTGAAGCTTTCTTT
d_call: NA; j_call: TRBJ2-2; clone_size: NA; v_call: TRBV7-6; cdr3_aa: CASLQQANTGELFF; cdr3_nt: TGTGCCAGCCTCCAACAGGCGAACACCGGGGAGCTGTTTTTT
d_call: NA; j_call: TRBJ2-1; clone_size: NA; v_call: TRBV29-1; cdr3_aa: CSVAGQGPIRMDEQFF; cdr3_nt: TGCAGCGTTGCGGGGCAGGGGCCTATTCGGATGGATGAGCAGTTCTTC
d_call: TRBD1; j_call: TRBJ1-1; clone_size: few; v_call: TRBV19; cdr3_aa: CASLSWTGRSEAFF; cdr3_nt: TGTGCCAGTCTCTCCTGGACAGGGCGCTCTGAAGCTTTCTTT